A single T cell receptor (beta chain) is shown here with its context. Its cognate antigen is unknown. The sample belongs to a study of CD4 T cells in relation to SARS-CoV-2 and coronaviruses. Study summary: ViraFEST: approximately 10-day antigen culture of PBMCs, then TCR beta CDR3 sequencing.

Survey-level TCR-beta sequencing used DNA from CEF-cultured naive and memory CD4+ T cells. Assay: immunoSEQ multiplex PCR; the TCRdb copy retains only in-frame clones and omits some. The sample has about 36,000 clones; roughly 80% are singletons. The CDR3 length is 14 residues. V was clipped by 4 bases and J by 1 base, with 11 bases between them. The germline gives CDR1 LGHDT, CDR2 YNNKEL (reference sequence). The gene calls are TRBV3-1 (or the pseudogene TRBV3-2) and TRBJ2-7; D tentatively fits TRBD1 or TRBD2 (5 bases each). The sequenced sample was naive CD4+ T cells from PBMCs, cultured in vitro. Documented subset: naive CD4+ T cells isolated by negative enrichment. The source of this sequence is an adult with COVID-19. CDR3 sequence reads: CASSPRGLSYEQYF. CDR3 in DNA: TGTGCCAGCAGCCCGAGGGGCTTATCCTACGAGCAGTACTTC.